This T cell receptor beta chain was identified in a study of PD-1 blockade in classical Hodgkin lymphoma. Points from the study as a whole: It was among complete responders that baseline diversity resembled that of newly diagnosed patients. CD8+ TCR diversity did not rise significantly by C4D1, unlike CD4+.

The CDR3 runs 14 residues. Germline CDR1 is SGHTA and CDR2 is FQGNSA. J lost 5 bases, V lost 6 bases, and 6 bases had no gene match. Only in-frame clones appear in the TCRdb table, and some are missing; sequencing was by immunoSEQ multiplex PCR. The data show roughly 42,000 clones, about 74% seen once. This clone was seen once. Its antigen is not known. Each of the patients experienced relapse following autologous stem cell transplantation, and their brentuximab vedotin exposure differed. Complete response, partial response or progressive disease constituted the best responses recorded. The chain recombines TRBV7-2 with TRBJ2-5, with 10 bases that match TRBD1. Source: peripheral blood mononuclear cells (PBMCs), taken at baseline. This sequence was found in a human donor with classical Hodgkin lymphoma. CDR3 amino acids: CASSRTGGRETQYF. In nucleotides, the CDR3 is TGTGCCAGCAGTCGGACAGGGGGTCGCGAGACCCAGTACTTC.